The 4 T cell receptor beta chains below come from one sample, sequenced in a study of T cell responses to AZD1222 COVID-19 vaccine. TCRdb's table, derived via immunoSEQ multiplex PCR, lists solely in-frame clones and lacks some. The sample records under 70,000 clones, around 90% being singletons. The sample consisted of peripheral blood, taken on day 0 of AZD1222 vaccination. All receptors derive from an adult in good health.

The rearrangement uses TRBV19 and TRBJ2-7; 9 nucleotides match TRBD1. Germline V CDR1 and CDR2: LNHDA, SQIVND (reference sequence). The V and J ends lost 3 bases and 5 bases, in that order; junction bases with no gene match: 8. This CDR3 spans 15 amino acids. This chain's CDR3 is CASSIPDRGLNEQYF. The CDR3 DNA sequence: TGTGCCAGTAGTATTCCCGACAGGGGGTTGAACGAGCAGTACTTC.

The J gene is TRBJ1-2, the V gene TRBV27; the D is unclear. Germline assignment: CDR1 MNHEY and CDR2 SMNVEV (reference sequence). The CDR3 covers 12 residues. Between the trimmed V and J ends, which lost 6 bases and 2 bases, there was a span of 7 bases. This chain's CDR3 is CASRGGNYGYTF. The CDR3 DNA reads as TGTGCCAGCAGGGGCGGAAACTATGGCTACACCTTC.

The rearrangement joins TRBV28 to TRBJ2-7; 10 bases match TRBD2. The CDR3 extends over 15 amino acids. Germline CDR1 MDHEN, CDR2 SYDVKM. The V segment lost 2 bases and the J segment 4 bases; nucleotides outside the gene matches: 5. The CDR3 DNA reads as TGTGCCAGCAGTTTAGGGACTAGCGTCCCTTACGAGCAGTACTTC. Amino acids: CASSLGTSVPYEQYF.

This clone was seen a single time. The rearrangement links TRBV27 to TRBJ1-6; D possibly corresponds to TRBD1 (5 bases). Germline V lookup: CDR1 MNHEY, CDR2 SMNVEV (reference sequence). The CDR3 contains 15 residues. V gave up 0 bases and J gave up 9 bases, with 12 bases separating them. The CDR3 DNA sequence: TGTGCCAGCAGTTTATCCCGGCAGGGAGTTTCACCCCTCCACTTT. This sequence encodes CASSLSRQGVSPLHF.